Listed below are T cell receptor beta chains from one sample, sequenced in a study of neoadjuvant anti-PD-1 for oral cavity cancer. Data came from immunoSEQ multiplex PCR; TCRdb stores just in-frame clones and leaves some out. This sample has more than 50,000 clones, with under 85% found just once. The specimen was PBMCs, collected before nivolumab (anti-PD-1) treatment. Receptors originate from a person aged 35 to 85 with oral cavity squamous cell carcinoma. The CDR3 runs from the conserved cysteine through the conserved F or W. D genes are given only for firm matches. Some rows mark clone size as missing; the rest say once, few, many or name a class of expanded clone.

J gene: TRBJ2-7
clone size: -
D gene: -
V gene: TRBV11-2
CDR3 protein: CASSLALPSEQYF
CDR3 DNA: TGTGCCAGCAGCTTAGCCCTACCCTCCGAGCAGTACTTC

J gene: TRBJ2-3
clone size: -
D gene: -
V gene: TRBV5-1
CDR3 protein: CASRRDGADTQYF
CDR3 DNA: TGCGCCAGCAGGCGGGATGGGGCAGATACGCAGTATTTT

J gene: TRBJ2-3
clone size: -
D gene: TRBD2
V gene: TRBV13
CDR3 protein: CASSPPLAGSNF
CDR3 DNA: TGTGCCAGCAGCCCCCCACTAGCGGGGAGTAATTTT

J gene: TRBJ1-2
clone size: -
D gene: TRBD1
V gene: TRBV6-5
CDR3 protein: CASSQGDRAYGYTF
CDR3 DNA: TGTGCCAGCAGTCAGGGGGACAGGGCCTATGGCTACACCTTC

J gene: TRBJ1-1
clone size: -
D gene: -
V gene: TRBV30
CDR3 protein: CAWSSHMNTEAFF
CDR3 DNA: TGTGCCTGGAGTTCACATATGAACACTGAAGCTTTCTTT

J gene: TRBJ1-3
clone size: -
D gene: TRBD1
V gene: TRBV6-1
CDR3 protein: CASSDTGDSGNTIYF
CDR3 DNA: TGTGCCAGCAGTGACACAGGGGACTCTGGAAACACCATATATTTT

J gene: TRBJ2-2
clone size: -
D gene: TRBD2
V gene: TRBV4-1
CDR3 protein: CASSQPLAGGGELFF
CDR3 DNA: TGCGCCAGCAGCCAACCACTAGCGGGAGGCGGGGAGCTGTTTTTT

J gene: TRBJ2-5
clone size: once
D gene: TRBD2
V gene: TRBV11-2
CDR3 protein: CASSLGTSGRGEETQYF
CDR3 DNA: TGTGCCAGCAGCTTAGGGACTAGCGGGAGAGGGGAAGAGACCCAGTACTTC

J gene: TRBJ2-4
clone size: -
D gene: TRBD1
V gene: TRBV19
CDR3 protein: CASSQQGEGAKNIQYF
CDR3 DNA: TGTGCCAGTAGTCAACAGGGGGAAGGTGCCAAAAACATTCAGTACTTC

J gene: TRBJ2-5
clone size: -
D gene: TRBD2
V gene: TRBV19
CDR3 protein: CASKPGGGARETQYF
CDR3 DNA: TGTGCCAGTAAACCCGGCGGGGGGGCCAGAGAGACCCAGTACTTC

J gene: TRBJ1-6
clone size: few
D gene: -
V gene: TRBV7-3
CDR3 protein: CASSLTGSYNSPLHF
CDR3 DNA: TGTGCCAGCAGCTTAACAGGGAGCTATAATTCACCCCTCCACTTT

J gene: TRBJ2-6
clone size: few
D gene: -
V gene: TRBV10-3
CDR3 protein: CAISEVDSAVSGANVLTF
CDR3 DNA: TGTGCCATCAGTGAGGTGGATAGCGCCGTCTCTGGGGCCAACGTCCTGACTTTC

J gene: TRBJ2-7
clone size: -
D gene: -
V gene: TRBV5-6
CDR3 protein: CASSLGTYEQYF
CDR3 DNA: TGTGCCAGCAGCTTGGGGACGTACGAGCAGTACTTC

J gene: TRBJ1-5
clone size: -
D gene: -
V gene: TRBV6-1
CDR3 protein: CASSDIQVRAQHF
CDR3 DNA: TGTGCCAGCAGTGATATACAGGTCCGGGCCCAGCATTTT

J gene: TRBJ2-7
clone size: -
D gene: -
V gene: TRBV13
CDR3 protein: CASSLKGGLIYEQYF
CDR3 DNA: TGTGCCAGCAGCTTAAAAGGGGGGCTAATTTACGAGCAGTACTTC

J gene: TRBJ2-4
clone size: once
D gene: -
V gene: TRBV5-6
CDR3 protein: CASSLGETRLAKNIQYF
CDR3 DNA: TGTGCCAGCAGCTTGGGGGAGACGAGGCTAGCCAAAAACATTCAGTACTTC

J gene: TRBJ1-1
clone size: -
D gene: -
V gene: TRBV6-5
CDR3 protein: CASSSPGWEAFF
CDR3 DNA: TGTGCCAGCAGTTCCCCGGGGTGGGAAGCTTTCTTT

J gene: TRBJ2-1
clone size: -
D gene: -
V gene: TRBV2
CDR3 protein: CATSPQGSAYNEQFF
CDR3 DNA: TGTGCCACCTCACCCCAGGGTAGCGCCTACAATGAGCAGTTCTTC

J gene: TRBJ1-2
clone size: -
D gene: -
V gene: TRBV6-4
CDR3 protein: CASSPRGQGGYTF
CDR3 DNA: TGTGCCAGCAGTCCACGGGGACAAGGTGGCTACACCTTC

J gene: TRBJ1-1
clone size: -
D gene: -
V gene: TRBV10-3
CDR3 protein: CAISESTGGRAFF
CDR3 DNA: TGTGCCATCAGTGAGTCGACGGGGGGCCGAGCTTTCTTT

J gene: TRBJ2-5
clone size: -
D gene: -
V gene: TRBV19
CDR3 protein: CASSRAFQETQYF
CDR3 DNA: TGTGCCAGTAGTAGGGCCTTCCAAGAGACCCAGTACTTC

J gene: TRBJ1-1
clone size: -
D gene: -
V gene: TRBV7-6
CDR3 protein: CASSSQGGNTEAFF
CDR3 DNA: TGTGCCAGCAGCTCACAGGGAGGGAACACTGAAGCTTTCTTT

J gene: TRBJ1-6
clone size: few
D gene: -
V gene: TRBV10-1
CDR3 protein: CASSESADGHSPLHF
CDR3 DNA: TGCGCCAGCAGTGAGTCGGCGGACGGCCATTCACCCCTCCACTTT

J gene: TRBJ1-3
clone size: -
D gene: -
V gene: TRBV7-6
CDR3 protein: CASSNNGFGNTIYF
CDR3 DNA: TGTGCCAGCAGCAATAACGGATTCGGAAACACCATATATTTT

J gene: TRBJ2-7
clone size: once
D gene: -
V gene: TRBV6-5
CDR3 protein: CASSPQNRVQKQYF
CDR3 DNA: TGTGCCAGCAGCCCCCAGAACAGGGTTCAAAAGCAGTACTTC

J gene: TRBJ2-5
clone size: -
D gene: -
V gene: TRBV5-1
CDR3 protein: CASSLAGNSGQETQYF
CDR3 DNA: TGCGCCAGCAGCTTGGCAGGAAATAGCGGCCAAGAGACCCAGTACTTC

J gene: TRBJ2-7
clone size: -
D gene: TRBD2
V gene: TRBV7-8
CDR3 protein: CASSFPRTSGTRSSSYEQYF
CDR3 DNA: TGTGCCAGCAGCTTTCCTAGGACTAGCGGGACGCGTTCGAGCTCCTACGAGCAGTACTTC

J gene: TRBJ1-1
clone size: -
D gene: TRBD1
V gene: TRBV27
CDR3 protein: CASRDTGGTEAFF
CDR3 DNA: TGTGCCAGCAGGGATACAGGGGGCACTGAAGCTTTCTTT

J gene: TRBJ2-1
clone size: -
D gene: TRBD2
V gene: TRBV4-2
CDR3 protein: CASSQDPWTSGGPNTYNEQFF
CDR3 DNA: TGTGCCAGCAGCCAAGATCCTTGGACTAGCGGGGGGCCTAACACCTACAATGAGCAGTTCTTC

J gene: TRBJ1-2
clone size: -
D gene: TRBD1
V gene: TRBV11-2
CDR3 protein: CASSSRGQDGYTF
CDR3 DNA: TGTGCCAGCAGCTCGCGGGGACAGGATGGCTACACCTTC

J gene: TRBJ2-3
clone size: -
D gene: -
V gene: TRBV19
CDR3 protein: CASSIRTGAQYF
CDR3 DNA: TGTGCCAGTAGTATAAGAACGGGAGCGCAGTATTTT

J gene: TRBJ1-5
clone size: once
D gene: -
V gene: TRBV6-1
CDR3 protein: CASSEVPGSNQPQHF
CDR3 DNA: TGTGCCAGCAGTGAAGTTCCGGGGAGCAATCAGCCCCAGCATTTT

J gene: TRBJ1-2
clone size: -
D gene: -
V gene: TRBV19
CDR3 protein: CASRNVEISYGYTF
CDR3 DNA: TGTGCCAGTCGAAATGTAGAGATCTCCTATGGCTACACCTTC

J gene: TRBJ2-1
clone size: -
D gene: -
V gene: TRBV7-9
CDR3 protein: CASSFSDRSPNNEQFF
CDR3 DNA: TGTGCCAGCAGCTTTTCCGACAGGTCGCCCAACAATGAGCAGTTCTTC

J gene: TRBJ1-1
clone size: few
D gene: TRBD1
V gene: TRBV19
CDR3 protein: CASSKGQGLENTEAFF
CDR3 DNA: TGTGCCAGTAGTAAGGGACAGGGCTTGGAGAACACTGAAGCTTTCTTT

J gene: TRBJ1-4
clone size: -
D gene: -
V gene: TRBV15
CDR3 protein: CATSRVVGLANEKLFF
CDR3 DNA: TGTGCCACCAGCAGAGTGGTAGGACTTGCAAATGAAAAACTGTTTTTT

J gene: TRBJ1-1
clone size: once
D gene: -
V gene: TRBV5-4
CDR3 protein: CASSLQGNTEAFF
CDR3 DNA: TGTGCCAGCAGCTTACAGGGGAACACTGAAGCTTTCTTT

J gene: TRBJ2-3
clone size: -
D gene: TRBD1
V gene: TRBV7-8
CDR3 protein: CASSPWDRGGTQYF
CDR3 DNA: TGTGCCAGCAGCCCCTGGGACAGGGGGGGTACGCAGTATTTT

J gene: TRBJ1-2
clone size: -
D gene: -
V gene: TRBV29-1
CDR3 protein: CSVELNYGYTF
CDR3 DNA: TGCAGCGTTGAACTAAACTATGGCTACACCTTC

J gene: TRBJ1-2
clone size: once
D gene: -
V gene: TRBV27
CDR3 protein: CASSPSGRFEYTF
CDR3 DNA: TGTGCCAGCAGTCCCTCCGGGAGGTTTGAATACACCTTC

J gene: TRBJ2-5
clone size: -
D gene: -
V gene: TRBV6-1
CDR3 protein: CASSADRQGETQYF
CDR3 DNA: TGTGCCAGCAGTGCCGACAGGCAAGGGGAGACCCAGTACTTC

J gene: TRBJ1-2
clone size: -
D gene: -
V gene: TRBV7-2
CDR3 protein: CASSPESGAFYGYTF
CDR3 DNA: TGTGCCAGCAGCCCGGAAAGTGGTGCCTTCTATGGCTACACCTTC

J gene: TRBJ1-1
clone size: few
D gene: -
V gene: TRBV6-5
CDR3 protein: CASLGGVYMNTEAFF
CDR3 DNA: TGTGCCAGCCTGGGGGGGGTATACATGAACACTGAAGCTTTCTTT

J gene: TRBJ2-6
clone size: few
D gene: -
V gene: TRBV7-9
CDR3 protein: CASSSLGTSGANVLTF
CDR3 DNA: TGTGCCAGCAGCTCACTAGGAACCTCTGGGGCCAACGTCCTGACTTTC

J gene: TRBJ2-7
clone size: -
D gene: -
V gene: TRBV4-1
CDR3 protein: CASSRLQGTSYEQYF
CDR3 DNA: TGCGCCAGCAGCCGCCTCCAGGGGACCTCCTACGAGCAGTACTTC

J gene: TRBJ1-3
clone size: -
D gene: -
V gene: TRBV6-5
CDR3 protein: CASSYGDGYTIYF
CDR3 DNA: TGTGCCAGCAGTTACGGGGATGGATACACCATATATTTT

J gene: TRBJ2-1
clone size: -
D gene: TRBD1
V gene: TRBV9
CDR3 protein: CASSLGTGKTPSSYNEQFF
CDR3 DNA: TGTGCCAGCAGCCTGGGGACAGGGAAAACCCCAAGCTCCTACAATGAGCAGTTCTTC

J gene: TRBJ2-3
clone size: -
D gene: TRBD2
V gene: TRBV5-1
CDR3 protein: CASSSRTSASTDTQYF
CDR3 DNA: TGCGCCAGCAGCTCCCGGACTAGCGCTAGCACAGATACGCAGTATTTT

J gene: TRBJ1-5
clone size: -
D gene: -
V gene: TRBV28
CDR3 protein: CASSFLRSSSSNQPQHF
CDR3 DNA: TGTGCCAGCAGTTTCTTGAGGAGCTCATCAAGCAATCAGCCCCAGCATTTT

J gene: TRBJ1-1
clone size: -
D gene: -
V gene: TRBV28
CDR3 protein: CASRLRAQAGFTEAFF
CDR3 DNA: TGTGCCAGCCGCCTCCGAGCCCAGGCAGGGTTCACTGAAGCTTTCTTT

J gene: TRBJ2-3
clone size: -
D gene: -
V gene: TRBV10-1
CDR3 protein: CASSGGEDSTDTQYF
CDR3 DNA: TGCGCCAGCAGTGGGGGGGAGGATAGCACAGATACGCAGTATTTT

J gene: TRBJ1-4
clone size: once
D gene: TRBD1
V gene: TRBV30
CDR3 protein: CAWPYRGYLEKLFF
CDR3 DNA: TGTGCCTGGCCGTACAGGGGATATCTAGAAAAACTGTTTTTT

J gene: TRBJ2-2
clone size: -
D gene: -
V gene: TRBV5-1
CDR3 protein: CASSLDGGFGELFF
CDR3 DNA: TGCGCCAGCAGCTTGGATGGCGGGTTCGGGGAGCTGTTTTTT

J gene: TRBJ2-7
clone size: few
D gene: -
V gene: TRBV5-1
CDR3 protein: CASSLQDTYEQYF
CDR3 DNA: TGCGCCAGCAGCTTGCAGGATACCTACGAGCAGTACTTC

J gene: TRBJ2-2
clone size: -
D gene: -
V gene: TRBV11-2
CDR3 protein: CASSYQTGELFF
CDR3 DNA: TGTGCCAGCAGCTACCAGACCGGGGAGCTGTTTTTT

J gene: TRBJ1-5
clone size: few
D gene: TRBD1
V gene: TRBV5-6
CDR3 protein: CASSLSPTGKRQPQHF
CDR3 DNA: TGTGCCAGCAGCTTGTCCCCGACAGGGAAAAGGCAGCCCCAGCATTTT

J gene: TRBJ2-3
clone size: -
D gene: TRBD2
V gene: TRBV10-3
CDR3 protein: CATRPGRDYPLDTQYF
CDR3 DNA: TGTGCCACCCGTCCCGGCCGGGACTACCCTCTAGATACGCAGTATTTT

J gene: TRBJ2-2
clone size: -
D gene: -
V gene: TRBV7-9
CDR3 protein: CASSPGQTGELFF
CDR3 DNA: TGTGCCAGCAGTCCCGGACAAACCGGGGAGCTGTTTTTT

J gene: TRBJ2-2
clone size: -
D gene: -
V gene: TRBV19
CDR3 protein: CASSPPRGRGTGELFF
CDR3 DNA: TGTGCCAGTAGTCCCCCCAGGGGGCGGGGGACCGGGGAGCTGTTTTTT